This passage covers 10 T cell receptor beta chains from one sample sequenced in a study of T cell responses to AZD1222 COVID-19 vaccine. The repertoire was sequenced with immunoSEQ multiplex PCR; TCRdb's copy has only in-frame clones and lacks some. This repertoire shows 180,000 or so clones, around nine tenths found once; its top ten account for less than 3%. The source was peripheral blood, collected on day 0 of AZD1222 vaccination. These receptors were taken from an adult in good health.

The CDR3 nucleotides are TGTGCCAGCAGTGATCGAATAACCGATTCACCCCTCCACTTT. It is translated as CASSDRITDSPLHF. This chain connects TRBV25-1 to TRBJ1-6; no clear D. The CDR3 is 14 amino acids. V was shortened by 3 bases and J by 8 bases, with 11 bases between the two germline ends. Germline loops: CDR1 MGHDK, CDR2 SYGVNS.

A remark on this clone: Relative to the germline gene, one junction end is altered; a read error may explain this. The rearrangement uses TRBV7-9 and TRBJ2-1, with D possibly being TRBD1 or TRBD2 (5 bases each). The CDR3 is 13 residues long. Per the germline V gene, CDR1 is SEHNR and CDR2 is FQNEAQ (reference sequence). The CDR3 here is CASRFGGPNEQFF. The DNA for the CDR3 is TGTGCCAGCCGCTTTGGGGGACCCAATGAGCAGTTCTTC.

This clone showed up just once. The CDR3 DNA reads TGTGCCAGCTCACTCACGGCTAGCGGGAGGTACAATGAGCAGTTCTTC. Translation: CASSLTASGRYNEQFF. The J gene is TRBJ2-1, the V gene TRBV18; 11 bases match TRBD2. With V trimmed by 4 bases and J by 4 bases, 6 bases remained unmatched. This CDR3 has 16 amino acids. The germline V gene has CDR1 KGHSH and CDR2 LQKENI.

This rearrangement joins TRBV13 to TRBJ2-7; the match to TRBD1 covers 8 bases. J gave up 1 base and V 1 base, and 3 bases lay outside the gene matches. This CDR3 comprises 15 residues. Per the germline V gene, CDR1 is PRHDT and CDR2 is FYEKMQ (reference sequence). CDR3 region: CASSLAYRGSYEQYF. In DNA, the CDR3 is TGTGCCAGCAGCTTAGCCTACAGGGGGTCCTACGAGCAGTACTTC.

This chain links TRBV15 with TRBJ1-1; D might be TRBD1 (5 bases). Germline V gene data show CDR1 as LNHNV and CDR2 as YYDKDF (reference sequence). CDR3 length equals 16 residues. V dropped 0 bases and J dropped 3 bases, with 14 bases sitting between them. CDR3 loop: CATSRDLREWDTEAFF. The CDR3 DNA follows: TGTGCCACCAGCAGAGATCTCAGGGAGTGGGACACTGAAGCTTTCTTT. Filled out from reference TRBV15 and TRBJ1-1, the complete variable domain reads DAMVIQNPRYQVTQFGKPVTLSCSQTLNHNVMYWYQQKSSQAPKLLFHYYDKDFNNEADTPDNFQSRRPNTSFCFLDIRSPGLGDTAMYLCATSRDLREWDTEAFFGQGTRLTVV.

V usage is TRBV9 and J usage is TRBJ2-7; D is possibly TRBD2 (5 bases). Germline CDR1 and CDR2: SGDLS and YYNGEE. Trimming shortened V by 0 bases and J by 3 bases, and 10 bases separated the two germline ends. The CDR3 totals 14 residues. CDR3 residues: CASSVGVGSYEQYF. The CDR3 nucleotides are TGTGCCAGCAGCGTAGGGGTAGGGAGCTACGAGCAGTACTTC. The whole variable domain, filled in from reference TRBV9 and TRBJ2-7, reads DSGVTQTPKHLITATGQRVTLRCSPRSGDLSVYWYQQSLDQGLQFLIQYYNGEERAKGNILERFSAQQFPDLHSELNLSSLELGDSALYFCASSVGVGSYEQYFGPGTRLTVT.

The rearrangement joins TRBV6-2 or TRBV6-3 to TRBJ1-5; 8 bases fit TRBD1. The CDR3 loop spans 14 amino acids. With 5 bases clipped from V and 9 bases from J, the junction kept 9 bases outside the gene matches. From germline, CDR1 is MNHEY and CDR2 SVGEGT. In DNA, the CDR3 is TGTGCCAGCAGTCCAGGGGACAGGCCGGGGCCCCAGCATTTT. Translated: CASSPGDRPGPQHF.

The chain links TRBV6-5 to TRBJ1-5; 7 bases fit TRBD1. This CDR3 region has 15 residues. Germline CDR1 MNHEY, CDR2 SVGAGI. Trimming removed 6 bases from V and 1 base from J; junction bases left unmatched: 6. The CDR3 here is CASRPIQGSNQPQHF. DNA of the CDR3: TGTGCCAGCAGGCCCATACAGGGGAGCAATCAGCCCCAGCATTTT.

V gene TRBV5-1 combines with J gene TRBJ2-1; D tentatively reads TRBD1 or TRBD2 (5 bases each). Germline loops: CDR1 SGHRS, CDR2 YFSETQ. This CDR3 has 15 amino acids. V gave up 5 bases and J gave up 0 bases, with 12 bases separating them. Here the CDR3 DNA reads TGCGCCAGCAGGGGTGATGGGGGCTCCTACAATGAGCAGTTCTTC. It yields the protein CASRGDGGSYNEQFF.

This clone appeared a single time. The CDR3 reads CASSLSFDTGVAKNIQYF. Here the CDR3 DNA reads TGTGCCAGCAGTTTATCGTTCGACACCGGAGTAGCCAAAAACATTCAGTACTTC. V is TRBV27 and J is TRBJ2-4; D uncertain. The germline V gene has CDR1 MNHEY and CDR2 SMNVEV (reference sequence). This CDR3 contains 18 residues. Trimming removed 0 bases at V and 0 bases at J, with 15 bases between.